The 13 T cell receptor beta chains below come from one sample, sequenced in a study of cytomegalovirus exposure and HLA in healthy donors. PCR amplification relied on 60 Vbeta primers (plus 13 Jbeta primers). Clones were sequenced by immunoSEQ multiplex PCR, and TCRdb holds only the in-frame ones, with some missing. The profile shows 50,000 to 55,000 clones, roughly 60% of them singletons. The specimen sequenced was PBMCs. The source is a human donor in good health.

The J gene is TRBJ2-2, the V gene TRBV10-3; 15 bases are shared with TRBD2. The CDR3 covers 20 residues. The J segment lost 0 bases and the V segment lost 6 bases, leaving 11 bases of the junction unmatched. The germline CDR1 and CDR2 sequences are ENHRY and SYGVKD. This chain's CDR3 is CAIRRTGTSGGTSNTGELFF. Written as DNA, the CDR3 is TGTGCCATCAGGAGGACCGGGACTAGCGGGGGGACCTCGAACACCGGGGAGCTGTTTTTT.

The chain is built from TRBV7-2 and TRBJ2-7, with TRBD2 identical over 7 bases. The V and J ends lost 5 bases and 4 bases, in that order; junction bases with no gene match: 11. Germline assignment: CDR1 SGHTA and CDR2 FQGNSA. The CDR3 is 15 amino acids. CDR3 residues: CASSHEPSGHYEQYF. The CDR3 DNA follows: TGTGCCAGCAGCCACGAACCTAGCGGACATTACGAGCAGTACTTC.

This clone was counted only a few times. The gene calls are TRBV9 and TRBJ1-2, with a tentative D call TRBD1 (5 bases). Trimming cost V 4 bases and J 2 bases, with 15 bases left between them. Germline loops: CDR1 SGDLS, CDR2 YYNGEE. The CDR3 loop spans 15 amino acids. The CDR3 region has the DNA TGTGCCAGCAGCCCCCAAGGTGCAGGGAACTATGGCTACACCTTC. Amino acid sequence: CASSPQGAGNYGYTF.

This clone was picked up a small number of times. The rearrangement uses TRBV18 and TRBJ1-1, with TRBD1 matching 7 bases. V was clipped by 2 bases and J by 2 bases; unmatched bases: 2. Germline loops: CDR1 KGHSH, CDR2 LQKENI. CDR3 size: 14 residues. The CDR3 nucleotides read TGTGCCAGCTCACCAGCAGGGGGTAACACTGAAGCTTTCTTT. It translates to CASSPAGGNTEAFF.

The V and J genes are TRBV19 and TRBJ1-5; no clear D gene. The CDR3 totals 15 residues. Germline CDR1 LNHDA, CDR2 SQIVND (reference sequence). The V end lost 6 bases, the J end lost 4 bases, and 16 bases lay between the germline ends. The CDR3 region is CASSREQLGNQPQHF. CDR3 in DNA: TGTGCCAGTAGCCGGGAACAGTTAGGGAATCAGCCCCAGCATTTT.

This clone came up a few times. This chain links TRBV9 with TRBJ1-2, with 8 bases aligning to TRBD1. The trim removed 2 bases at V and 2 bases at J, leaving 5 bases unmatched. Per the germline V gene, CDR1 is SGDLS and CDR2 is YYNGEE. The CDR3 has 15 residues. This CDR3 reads CASSVGTGANYGYTF. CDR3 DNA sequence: TGTGCCAGCAGCGTTGGGACAGGTGCAAACTATGGCTACACCTTC.

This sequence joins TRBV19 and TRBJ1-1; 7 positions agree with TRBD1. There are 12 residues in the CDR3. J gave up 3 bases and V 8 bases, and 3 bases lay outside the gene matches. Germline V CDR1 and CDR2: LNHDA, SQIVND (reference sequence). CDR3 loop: CASVRGHTEAFF. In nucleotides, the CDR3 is TGTGCCAGTGTAAGGGGGCACACTGAAGCTTTCTTT.

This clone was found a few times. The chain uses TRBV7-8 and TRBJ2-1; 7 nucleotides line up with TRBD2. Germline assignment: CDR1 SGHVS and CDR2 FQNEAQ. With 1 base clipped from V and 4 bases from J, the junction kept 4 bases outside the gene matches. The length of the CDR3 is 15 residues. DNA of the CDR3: TGTGCCAGCAGCTTAGTCCTAGCGGCGTACAATGAGCAGTTCTTC. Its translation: CASSLVLAAYNEQFF.

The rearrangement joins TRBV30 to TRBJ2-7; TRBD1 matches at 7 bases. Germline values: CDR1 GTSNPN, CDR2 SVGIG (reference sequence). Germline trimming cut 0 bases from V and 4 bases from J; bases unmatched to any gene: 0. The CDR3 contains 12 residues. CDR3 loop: CAWSVQGYEQYF. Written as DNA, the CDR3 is TGTGCCTGGAGTGTACAGGGGTACGAGCAGTACTTC.

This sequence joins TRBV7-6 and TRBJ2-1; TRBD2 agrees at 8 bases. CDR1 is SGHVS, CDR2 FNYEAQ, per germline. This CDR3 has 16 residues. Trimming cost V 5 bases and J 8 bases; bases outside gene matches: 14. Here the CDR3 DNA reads TGTGCCAGCAGCGGGGGGGGTAGCGGGGCTAGTTATGAGCAGTTCTTC. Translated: CASSGGGSGASYEQFF.

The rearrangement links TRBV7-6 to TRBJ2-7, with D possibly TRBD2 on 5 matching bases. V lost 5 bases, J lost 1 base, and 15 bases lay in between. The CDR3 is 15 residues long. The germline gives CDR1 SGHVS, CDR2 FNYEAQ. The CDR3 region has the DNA TGTGCCAGCAGCGACGAGGGTAATGGGTCCTACGAGCAGTACTTC. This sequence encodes CASSDEGNGSYEQYF.

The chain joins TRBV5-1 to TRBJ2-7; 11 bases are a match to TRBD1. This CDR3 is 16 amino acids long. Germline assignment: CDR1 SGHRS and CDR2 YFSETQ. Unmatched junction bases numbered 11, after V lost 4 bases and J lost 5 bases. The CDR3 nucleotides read TGCGCCAGCAGCCCCCGGGACAGGGGGTTGAGCCACGAGCAGTACTTC. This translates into CASSPRDRGLSHEQYF.

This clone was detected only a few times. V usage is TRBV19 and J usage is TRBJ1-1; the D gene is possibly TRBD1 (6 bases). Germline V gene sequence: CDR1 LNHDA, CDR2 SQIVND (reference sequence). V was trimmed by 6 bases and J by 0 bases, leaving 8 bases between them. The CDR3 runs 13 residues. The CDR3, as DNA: TGTGCCAGTAGGGGGGCCATGAACACTGAAGCTTTCTTT. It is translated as CASRGAMNTEAFF.